The 10 T cell receptor beta chains presented below share a single source sample, sequenced in a study of cytomegalovirus exposure and HLA in healthy donors. The PCR ran on 60 Vbeta and 13 Jbeta primers. Some clones are missing from TCRdb's copy, which holds only in-frame ones; the method was immunoSEQ multiplex PCR. The data contain around 130,000 clones, 70% to 90% of them singletons. The specimen sequenced was PBMCs. These receptors were obtained from a woman aged 35 to 49 in good health and CMV-seropositive.

The genes are TRBV27 and TRBJ2-1, with 10 nucleotides matching TRBD2. The CDR3 has 17 residues. CDR1 and CDR2 from the germline V gene are MNHEY and SMNVEV (reference sequence). V lost 2 bases and J lost 5; bases outside the gene matches: 9. DNA of the CDR3: TGTGCCAGCAGTTTAGAGGCTAGCGGGGGAGTTAACAATGAGCAGTTCTTC. Amino acid sequence: CASSLEASGGVNNEQFF.

This chain uses TRBV5-4 with TRBJ2-7, with 8 bases lining up with TRBD1. Per the germline V gene, CDR1 is SGHNT and CDR2 is YYREEE (reference sequence). V gave up 4 bases and J gave up 3 bases; unmatched junction bases: 9. This CDR3 spans 15 amino acids. The CDR3 loop reads CASSPRTGIGYEQYV. The CDR3 nucleotides are TGTGCCAGCAGCCCGCGGACAGGGATTGGCTACGAGCAGTACGTC.

The chain employs TRBV28 and TRBJ2-7; 9 bases agree with TRBD1. Per germline, CDR1 MDHEN and CDR2 SYDVKM. The CDR3 spans 16 residues. V lost 6 bases, J lost 2 bases, and 11 bases stayed unmatched. The CDR3 loop is CASRPPTGTGTYEQYF. CDR3 DNA: TGTGCCAGCAGACCACCGACCGGGACAGGGACCTACGAGCAGTACTTC.

The rearrangement links TRBV10-3 to TRBJ2-7; 12 bases are a match to TRBD1. Germline V gene lookup returns CDR1 ENHRY and CDR2 SYGVKD. J gave up 7 bases and V 3 bases, and 7 bases lay outside the gene matches. The CDR3 extends over 15 amino acids. In nucleotides, the CDR3 is TGTGCCATCAGTGATGGGGGACAGGGGGCGGGAGAGCAGTACTTC. As protein: CAISDGGQGAGEQYF.

The chain uses TRBV5-1 and TRBJ1-2; no definite D call. This CDR3 is 14 amino acids long. Trimming removed 0 bases from V and 2 bases from J, with 8 bases in between. Germline V CDR1 and CDR2: SGHRS, YFSETQ. The CDR3 reads CASSLDPGNYGYTF. Written as DNA, the CDR3 is TGCGCCAGCAGCTTGGATCCGGGGAACTATGGCTACACCTTC.

Only a few counts were recorded for this clone. The J gene is TRBJ1-1, the V gene TRBV7-9, with D perhaps TRBD1 (6 bases). The CDR3 loop spans 13 amino acids. V lost 3 bases to trimming and J lost 5 bases, with 10 bases between them. The germline gives CDR1 SEHNR, CDR2 FQNEAQ (reference sequence). The CDR3 region is CASSFQDRTEAFF. CDR3 bases: TGTGCCAGCAGCTTCCAAGACAGGACTGAAGCTTTCTTT.

The chain combines TRBV5-5 with TRBJ2-1; 7 bases align to TRBD1. With 4 bases clipped from V and 3 bases from J, the junction kept 16 bases outside the gene matches. The CDR3 is 18 residues long. Germline V CDR1 and CDR2: SGHKS, YYEKEE (reference sequence). Written as DNA, the CDR3 is TGTGCCAGCAGCCCAATCTACCCTACAGGGGATTTCTACAATGAGCAGTTCTTC. Amino acid sequence: CASSPIYPTGDFYNEQFF. The full variable domain, rest sourced from reference TRBV5-5 and TRBJ2-1, is DAGVTQSPTHLIKTRGQQVTLRCSPISGHKSVSWYQQVLGQGPQFIFQYYEKEERGRGNFPDRFSARQFPNYSSELNVNALLLGDSALYLCASSPIYPTGDFYNEQFFGPGTRLTVL.

This chain joins TRBV29-1 and TRBJ1-5; 9 bases fit TRBD1. The trim removed 4 bases at V and 2 bases at J, leaving 6 bases unmatched. This CDR3 comprises 15 residues. Germline V gene data show CDR1 as SQVTM and CDR2 as ANQGSEA. CDR3 nucleotides: TGCAGCGTTGTGGTGGGACAGGGTGGCAATCAGCCCCAGCATTTT. This sequence encodes CSVVVGQGGNQPQHF.

This clone has more than one count but fewer than ten. The gene calls are TRBV7-6 and TRBJ2-1; possibly TRBD2 for D (5 bases). The CDR3 has 16 residues. Deletions cut 1 base from V and 0 bases from J, with 10 bases between. The V gene's germline CDR1 is SGHVS and CDR2 FNYEAQ. The CDR3 sequence: CASSLVAPSSYNEQFF. CDR3 sequence (DNA): TGTGCCAGCAGCTTAGTAGCGCCGAGCTCCTACAATGAGCAGTTCTTC.

This chain connects TRBV16 to TRBJ2-5; maybe TRBD1 (5 bases). There are 14 residues in the CDR3. In germline, CDR1 is KGHSY, CDR2 FQNENV. V gave up 1 base and J gave up 4 bases, with 10 bases separating them. The CDR3 DNA follows: TGTGCCAGCAGCCAATGGTCAGGGCGAGAGACCCAGTACTTC. The encoded protein is CASSQWSGRETQYF.